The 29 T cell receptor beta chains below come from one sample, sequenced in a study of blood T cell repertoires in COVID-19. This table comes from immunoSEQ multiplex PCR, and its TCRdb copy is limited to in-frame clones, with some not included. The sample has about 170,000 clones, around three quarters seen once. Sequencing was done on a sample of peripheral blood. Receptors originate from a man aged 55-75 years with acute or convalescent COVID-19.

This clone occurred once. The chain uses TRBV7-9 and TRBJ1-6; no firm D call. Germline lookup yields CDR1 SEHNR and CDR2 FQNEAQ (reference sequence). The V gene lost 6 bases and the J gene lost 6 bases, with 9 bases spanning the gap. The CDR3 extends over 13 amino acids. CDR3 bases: TGTGCCAGCAGTGCAGGTTTTAATTCACCCCTCCACTTT. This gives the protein CASSAGFNSPLHF.

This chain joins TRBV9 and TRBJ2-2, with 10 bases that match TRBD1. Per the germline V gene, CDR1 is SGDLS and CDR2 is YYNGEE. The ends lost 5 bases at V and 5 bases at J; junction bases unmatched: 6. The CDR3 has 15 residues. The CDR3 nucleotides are TGTGCCAGCAGGGCCGGGACAGGGGTTACCGGGGAGCTGTTTTTT. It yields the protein CASRAGTGVTGELFF.

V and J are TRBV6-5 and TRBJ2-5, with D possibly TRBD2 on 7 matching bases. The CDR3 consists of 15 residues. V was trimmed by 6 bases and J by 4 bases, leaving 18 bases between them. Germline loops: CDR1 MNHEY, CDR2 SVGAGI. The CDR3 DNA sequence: TGTGCCAGCAGCCCCCGGGGGGCCCGGGGAGAGACCCAGTACTTC. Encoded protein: CASSPRGARGETQYF.

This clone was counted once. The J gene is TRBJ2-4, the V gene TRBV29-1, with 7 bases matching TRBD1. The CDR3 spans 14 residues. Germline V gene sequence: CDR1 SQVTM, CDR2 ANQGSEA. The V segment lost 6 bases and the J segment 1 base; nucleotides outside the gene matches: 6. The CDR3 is CSVLTGVAKNIQYF. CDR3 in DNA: TGCAGCGTCCTTACAGGGGTGGCCAAAAACATTCAGTACTTC.

The CDR3 nucleotides read TGCGCCAGCAGCCATCCAATTGGACAGGGTGCAGATACGCAGTATTTT. Its translation is CASSHPIGQGADTQYF. The chain links TRBV4-1 to TRBJ2-3; 8 bases match TRBD1. CDR1 and CDR2 from the germline V gene are MGHRA and YSYEKL. Losses at the gene ends were 3 bases for V and 4 bases for J; bases not matched to a gene: 9. The CDR3 extends over 16 amino acids.

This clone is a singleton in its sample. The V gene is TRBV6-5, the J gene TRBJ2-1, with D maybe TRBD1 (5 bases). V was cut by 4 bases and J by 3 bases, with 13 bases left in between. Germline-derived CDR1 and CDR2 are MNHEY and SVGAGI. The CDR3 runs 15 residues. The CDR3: CASSSGADYYNEQFF. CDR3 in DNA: TGTGCCAGCAGTTCTGGGGCGGATTACTACAATGAGCAGTTCTTC.

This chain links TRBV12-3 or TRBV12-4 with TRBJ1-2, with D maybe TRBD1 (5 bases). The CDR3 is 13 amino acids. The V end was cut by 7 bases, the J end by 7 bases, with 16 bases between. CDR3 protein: CASTANRGFGYTF. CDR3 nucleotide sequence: TGTGCCAGCACCGCGAACCGGGGGTTTGGCTACACCTTC.

The DNA for the CDR3 is TGCGCCAGCAGCTTGAGGACAGGGTTATACGAGCAGTACTTC. This sequence encodes CASSLRTGLYEQYF. The chain links TRBV5-1 to TRBJ2-7, with TRBD1 matching over 8 bases. Germline trimming cut 1 base from V and 4 bases from J; bases unmatched to any gene: 4. Germline-derived CDR1 and CDR2 are SGHRS and YFSETQ. The CDR3 runs to 14 residues.

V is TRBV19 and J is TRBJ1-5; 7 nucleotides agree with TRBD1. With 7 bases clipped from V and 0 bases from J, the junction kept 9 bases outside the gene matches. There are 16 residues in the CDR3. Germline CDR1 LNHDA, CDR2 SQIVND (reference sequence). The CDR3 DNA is TGTGCCAGTAAGGCCAGGGGGGAAAATAGCAATCAGCCCCAGCATTTT. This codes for CASKARGENSNQPQHF.

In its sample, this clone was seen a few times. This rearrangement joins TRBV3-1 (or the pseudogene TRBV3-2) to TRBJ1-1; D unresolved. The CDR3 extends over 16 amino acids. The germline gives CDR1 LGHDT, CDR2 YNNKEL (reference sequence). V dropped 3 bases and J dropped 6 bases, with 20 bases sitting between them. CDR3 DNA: TGTGCCAGCAGCCAGTTCAGATTAAGTGTTCGCTCTGAAGCTTTCTTT. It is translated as CASSQFRLSVRSEAFF.

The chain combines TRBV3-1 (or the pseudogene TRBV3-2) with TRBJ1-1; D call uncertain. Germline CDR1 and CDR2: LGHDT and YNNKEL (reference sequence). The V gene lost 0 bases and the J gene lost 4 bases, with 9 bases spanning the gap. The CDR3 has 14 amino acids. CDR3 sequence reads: CASSQDFRATEAFF. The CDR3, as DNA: TGTGCCAGCAGCCAAGATTTTAGAGCCACTGAAGCTTTCTTT.

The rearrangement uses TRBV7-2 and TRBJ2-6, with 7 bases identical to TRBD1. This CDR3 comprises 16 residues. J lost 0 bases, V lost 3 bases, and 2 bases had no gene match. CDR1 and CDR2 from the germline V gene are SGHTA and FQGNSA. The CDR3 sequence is CASSLGQTSGANVLTF. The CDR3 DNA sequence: TGTGCCAGCAGCTTGGGACAGACCTCTGGGGCCAACGTCCTGACTTTC.

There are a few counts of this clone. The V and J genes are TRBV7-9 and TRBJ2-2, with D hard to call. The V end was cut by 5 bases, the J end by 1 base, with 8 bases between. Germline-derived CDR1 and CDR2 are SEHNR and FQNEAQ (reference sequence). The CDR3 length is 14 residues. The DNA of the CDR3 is TGTGCCAGCAGCGTGCACAGGAACACCGGGGAGCTGTTTTTT. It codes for CASSVHRNTGELFF.

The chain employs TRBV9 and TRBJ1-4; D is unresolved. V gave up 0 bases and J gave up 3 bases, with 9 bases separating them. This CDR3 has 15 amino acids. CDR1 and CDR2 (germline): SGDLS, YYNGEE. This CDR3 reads CASSVGGSANEKLFF. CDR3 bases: TGTGCCAGCAGCGTAGGAGGGAGCGCTAATGAAAAACTGTTTTTT.

The CDR3 coding sequence is TGTGCCACCAGTGATGAGGGAGTGGGGTATAGGGCCAACGTCCTGACTTTC. It is translated as CATSDEGVGYRANVLTF. The chain carries TRBV24-1 and TRBJ2-6; weak D call: TRBD2 (5 bases). Trimming removed 3 bases at V and 5 bases at J, with 16 bases between. The CDR3 consists of 17 residues. The germline V gene encodes CDR1 KGHDR and CDR2 SFDVKD.

In DNA form, the CDR3 reads TGTGCCAGCAAGAACAGATATCTACTCTATGGCTACACCTTC. Translation gives CASKNRYLLYGYTF. V usage is TRBV2 and J usage is TRBJ1-2, with no clear D. Per the germline V gene, CDR1 is SNHLY and CDR2 is FYNNEI. CDR3 length: 14 amino acids. V was cut by 7 bases and J by 4 bases, with 16 bases left in between.

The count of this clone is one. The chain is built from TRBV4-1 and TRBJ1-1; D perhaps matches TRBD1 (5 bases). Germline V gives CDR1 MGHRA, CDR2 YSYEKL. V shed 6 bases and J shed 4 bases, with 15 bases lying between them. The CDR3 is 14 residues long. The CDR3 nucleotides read TGCGCCAGCAGGCCGGCGGGGGGGGGCACTGAAGCTTTCTTT. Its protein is CASRPAGGGTEAFF.

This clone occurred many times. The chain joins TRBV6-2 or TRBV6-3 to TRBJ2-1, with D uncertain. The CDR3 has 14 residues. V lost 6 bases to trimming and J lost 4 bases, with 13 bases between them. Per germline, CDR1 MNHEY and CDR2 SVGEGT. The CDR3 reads CASSRANMYNEQFF. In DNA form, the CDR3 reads TGTGCCAGCAGCCGGGCAAATATGTACAATGAGCAGTTCTTC.

The DNA of the CDR3 is TGCAGCGTTGCTGGGACAGGGCAGTTCTTC. Its protein product is CSVAGTGQFF. The chain combines TRBV29-1 with TRBJ2-1, with 8 bases aligning to TRBD1. V lost 4 bases and J lost 12; bases outside the gene matches: 2. This CDR3 contains 10 residues. The germline CDR1 and CDR2 sequences are SQVTM and ANQGSEA.

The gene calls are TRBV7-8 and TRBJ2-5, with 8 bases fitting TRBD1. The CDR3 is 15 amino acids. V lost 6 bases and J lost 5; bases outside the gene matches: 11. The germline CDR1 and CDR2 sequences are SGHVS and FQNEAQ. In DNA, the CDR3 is TGTGCCAGCAGTGATGGACAGGGCTATCGGGAGACCCAGTACTTC. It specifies CASSDGQGYRETQYF.

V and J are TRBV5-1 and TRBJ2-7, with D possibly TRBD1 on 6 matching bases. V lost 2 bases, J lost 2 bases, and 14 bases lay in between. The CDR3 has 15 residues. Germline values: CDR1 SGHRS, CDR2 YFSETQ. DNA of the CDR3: TGCGCCAGCAGCTTCGGTGACAGGAATACCTACGAGCAGTACTTC. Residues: CASSFGDRNTYEQYF.

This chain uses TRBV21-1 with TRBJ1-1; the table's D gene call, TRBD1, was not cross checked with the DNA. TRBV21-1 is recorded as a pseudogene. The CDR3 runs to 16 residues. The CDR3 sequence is CASSKEGDSMNTEAFF. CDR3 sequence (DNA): TGTGCCAGCAGCAAAGAAGGCGACAGCATGAACACTGAAGCTTTCTTT.

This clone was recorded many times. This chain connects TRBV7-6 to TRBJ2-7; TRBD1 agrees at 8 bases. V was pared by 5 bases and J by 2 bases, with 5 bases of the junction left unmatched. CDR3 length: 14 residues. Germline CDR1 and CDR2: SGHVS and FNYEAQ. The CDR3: CASSPRTGPYEQYF. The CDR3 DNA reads TGTGCCAGCAGCCCCCGGACAGGGCCCTACGAGCAGTACTTC.

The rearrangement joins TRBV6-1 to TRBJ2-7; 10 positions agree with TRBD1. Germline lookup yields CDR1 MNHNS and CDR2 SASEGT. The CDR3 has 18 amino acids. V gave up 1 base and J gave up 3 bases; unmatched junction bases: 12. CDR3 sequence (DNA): TGTGCCAGCAGTGAAGTATGGGACAGGGGCCTGTTCCGCTACGAGCAGTACTTC. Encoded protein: CASSEVWDRGLFRYEQYF.

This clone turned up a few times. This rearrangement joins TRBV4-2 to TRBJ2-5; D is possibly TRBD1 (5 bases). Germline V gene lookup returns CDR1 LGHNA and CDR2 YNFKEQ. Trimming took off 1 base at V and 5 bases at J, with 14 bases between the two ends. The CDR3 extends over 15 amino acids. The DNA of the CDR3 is TGTGCCAGCAGCCAAGTTGTCGGTGGGGCGGAGACCCAGTACTTC. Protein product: CASSQVVGGAETQYF.

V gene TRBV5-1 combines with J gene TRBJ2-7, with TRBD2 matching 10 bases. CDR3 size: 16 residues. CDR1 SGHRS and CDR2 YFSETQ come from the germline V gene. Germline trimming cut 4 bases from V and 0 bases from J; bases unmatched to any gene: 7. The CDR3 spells CASSLGTSASSYEQYF. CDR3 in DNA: TGCGCCAGCAGCCTGGGGACTAGCGCGAGCTCCTACGAGCAGTACTTC.

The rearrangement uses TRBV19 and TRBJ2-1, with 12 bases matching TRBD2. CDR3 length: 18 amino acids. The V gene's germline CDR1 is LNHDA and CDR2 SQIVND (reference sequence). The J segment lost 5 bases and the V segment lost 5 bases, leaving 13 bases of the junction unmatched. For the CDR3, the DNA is TGTGCCAGTAGTCCCCGCCCCCTAGCGGGGGGGCCGGACAATGAGCAGTTCTTC. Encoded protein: CASSPRPLAGGPDNEQFF. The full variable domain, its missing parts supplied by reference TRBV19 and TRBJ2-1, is DGGITQSPKYLFRKEGQNVTLSCEQNLNHDAMYWYRQDPGQGLRLIYYSQIVNDFQKGDIAEGYSVSREKKESFPLTVTSAQKNPTAFYLCASSPRPLAGGPDNEQFFGPGTRLTVL.

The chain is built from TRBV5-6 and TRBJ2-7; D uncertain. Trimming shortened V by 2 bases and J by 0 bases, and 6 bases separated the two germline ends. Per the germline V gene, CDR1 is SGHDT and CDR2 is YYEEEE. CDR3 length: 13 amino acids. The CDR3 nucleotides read TGTGCCAGCAGCTTTGACTTCTCCTACGAGCAGTACTTC. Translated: CASSFDFSYEQYF.

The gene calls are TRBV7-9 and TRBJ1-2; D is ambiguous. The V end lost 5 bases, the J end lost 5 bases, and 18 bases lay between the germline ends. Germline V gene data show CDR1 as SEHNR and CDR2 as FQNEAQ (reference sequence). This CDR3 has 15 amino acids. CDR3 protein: CASSPPGGRQYGYTF. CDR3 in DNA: TGTGCCAGCAGCCCCCCTGGAGGGCGCCAGTATGGCTACACCTTC.